This passage covers 31 T cell receptor beta chains from one sample sequenced in a study of blood T cell repertoires in COVID-19. Clones were sequenced by immunoSEQ multiplex PCR, and TCRdb holds only the in-frame ones, with some missing. This table has some 150,000 clones, approximately 82% appearing once. Sequences were obtained from PBMCs or T cells enriched from blood (not recorded which). The receptors come from a man aged 45-60 years who had recovered from COVID-19.

This chain connects TRBV28 to TRBJ1-2; a weak D match, TRBD1 (5 bases). The V end was cut by 8 bases, the J end by 4 bases, with 20 bases between. CDR3 length: 15 residues. From germline, CDR1 is MDHEN and CDR2 SYDVKM. The CDR3 nucleotides read TGTGCCAGCCGAAGCACAGGAGATCTAGGCTATGGCTACACCTTC. The encoded protein is CASRSTGDLGYGYTF.

The V call is TRBV6-6, the J call TRBJ2-5; D not certain. V was shortened by 6 bases and J by 7 bases, with 9 bases between the two germline ends. The length of the CDR3 is 11 residues. The germline CDR1 and CDR2 sequences are MNHNY and SVGAGI (reference sequence). The CDR3 protein is CASREERTQYF. CDR3 nucleotide sequence: TGTGCCAGCAGAGAGGAAAGGACCCAGTACTTC.

The chain combines TRBV29-1 with TRBJ2-7; D not resolved. Trimming left V 7 bases short and J 2 bases short, with 12 bases between. Germline CDR1 and CDR2: SQVTM and ANQGSEA. The CDR3 has 12 residues. CDR3 sequence (DNA): TGCAGCGCTTCCGGTGGTACCTACGAGCAGTACTTC. It specifies CSASGGTYEQYF.

The chain combines TRBV4-1 with TRBJ2-5; 10 nucleotides line up with TRBD2. The CDR3 consists of 15 residues. Germline V gives CDR1 MGHRA, CDR2 YSYEKL. V was pared by 4 bases and J by 5 bases, with 7 bases of the junction left unmatched. The DNA of the CDR3 is TGCGCCAGCAGCCGGAAAGCGGGGGGGCAGGAGACCCAGTACTTC. Its translation: CASSRKAGGQETQYF.

The J gene is TRBJ1-2, the V gene TRBV12-3 or TRBV12-4; weak D call: TRBD1 (5 bases). The CDR3 totals 12 residues. The ends were cut back, 10 bases at V and 7 bases at J, with 16 bases in the middle. The CDR3 reads CATTSPGGGYTF. The CDR3 nucleotides read TGTGCCACCACCTCCCCCGGGGGTGGCTACACCTTC.

The chain recombines TRBV5-1 with TRBJ2-3; weak D call: TRBD2 (5 bases). Trimming took off 2 bases at V and 6 bases at J, with 10 bases between the two ends. The CDR3 is 13 residues long. Germline values: CDR1 SGHRS, CDR2 YFSETQ. CDR3 sequence reads: CASSFGEMDTQYF. CDR3 DNA sequence: TGCGCCAGCAGCTTTGGGGAGATGGATACGCAGTATTTT.

This clone showed up just once. The rearrangement joins TRBV28 to TRBJ1-1; TRBD1 is a possible D gene (5 bases). The CDR3 runs to 11 residues. CDR1 MDHEN and CDR2 SYDVKM come from the germline V gene. V dropped 4 bases and J dropped 8 bases, with 8 bases sitting between them. This chain's CDR3 is CASSSDIEAFF. The CDR3 DNA is TGTGCCAGCAGTTCGGACATAGAAGCTTTCTTT.

The CDR3 region is CASSATSGARNEQFF. CDR3 DNA sequence: TGTGCCAGTAGTGCGACTAGCGGGGCCCGCAATGAGCAGTTCTTC. The chain links TRBV19 to TRBJ2-1, with TRBD2 identical over 11 bases. Germline CDR1 LNHDA, CDR2 SQIVND (reference sequence). The CDR3 totals 15 residues. V lost 5 bases, J lost 6 bases, and 6 bases stayed unmatched.

On this clone: The junction does not match germline at one end; this may be a read error. The CDR3 reads CASSSDRGPLGTQYF. The CDR3, as DNA: TGTGCTAGCAGCTCCGACAGGGGCCCACTGGGGACCCAGTACTTC. The chain recombines TRBV7-7 with TRBJ2-5, with TRBD1 matching 8 bases. The CDR3 has 15 amino acids. Looked up from germline, CDR1 is SSHAT and CDR2 is FNYEAQ (reference sequence).

V is TRBV24-1 and J is TRBJ2-7; 7 bases line up with TRBD1. Trimming cost V 3 bases and J 4 bases; bases outside gene matches: 11. This CDR3 spans 16 amino acids. Germline CDR1 reads KGHDR; CDR2 reads SFDVKD. The CDR3 spells CATSDGLPGQIYEQYF. The CDR3 region has the DNA TGTGCCACCAGTGATGGTCTACCGGGACAGATATACGAGCAGTACTTC.

The gene calls are TRBV7-3 and TRBJ2-1; D gene uncertain. V lost 1 base and J 0 bases, leaving 10 bases between the germline ends. The CDR3 covers 16 residues. Germline CDR1 is SGHTA and CDR2 is FQGTGA. CDR3 coding DNA: TGTGCCAGCAGCTTAAGGGCTGCCAGCTCCTACAATGAGCAGTTCTTC. It encodes CASSLRAASSYNEQFF.

In this sample, this clone turned up a few times. This rearrangement joins TRBV12-3 or TRBV12-4 to TRBJ2-1, with D perhaps TRBD2 (7 bases). This CDR3 has 13 residues. V shed 7 bases and J shed 10 bases, with 17 bases lying between them. CDR3 bases: TGTGCCAGCAACCTAGGGGGGGCCTGGGAGCAGTTCTTC. It is translated as CASNLGGAWEQFF.

The J gene is TRBJ1-1, the V gene TRBV10-3; perhaps TRBD1 as D (5 bases). Per the germline V gene, CDR1 is ENHRY and CDR2 is SYGVKD. Trimming stripped 8 bases from V and 3 bases from J, with 25 bases between. The CDR3 extends over 17 amino acids. CDR3 bases: TGTGCCATCGGTAGCGGGGGGGAAGTGGGCCAGGACACTGAAGCTTTCTTT. Its translation is CAIGSGGEVGQDTEAFF.

This clone came up once. The V call is TRBV3-1 (or the pseudogene TRBV3-2), the J call TRBJ1-2; D possibly corresponds to TRBD1 (5 bases). The V end lost 6 bases, the J end lost 8 bases, and 16 bases lay between the germline ends. Germline CDR1 LGHDT, CDR2 YNNKEL (reference sequence). This CDR3 has 13 residues. This chain's CDR3 is CASRPRNRQGYTF. The CDR3 region has the DNA TGTGCCAGCAGACCTAGGAACAGACAGGGCTACACCTTC.

This chain joins TRBV12-5 and TRBJ1-6; 10 bases are shared with TRBD1. V lost 1 base and J lost 6; bases outside the gene matches: 0. CDR1 and CDR2 from the germline V gene are LGHNT and FRNRAP. CDR3 length: 15 residues. The CDR3 DNA follows: TGTGCTAGTGGTTTGGGGGACAGGGGTAATTCACCCCTCCACTTT. Its protein is CASGLGDRGNSPLHF.

The chain has TRBV6-4 and TRBJ1-5; D is undetermined. CDR3 length equals 14 residues. Germline V gene data show CDR1 as MRHNA and CDR2 as SNTAGT. V lost 2 bases and J lost 9, with 14 bases in between. Here the CDR3 DNA reads TGTGCCAGCAGTGACATCTACAGTAATTCGCCCCAGCATTTT. Its protein is CASSDIYSNSPQHF.

This clone has a single count. The V gene is TRBV30, the J gene TRBJ1-1, with a possible D match to TRBD1 (5 bases). Looked up from germline, CDR1 is GTSNPN and CDR2 is SVGIG (reference sequence). V lost 8 bases and J lost 4, with 17 bases in between. The CDR3 has 13 amino acids. CDR3 region: CALQGGASTEAFF. Written as DNA, the CDR3 is TGTGCCCTTCAAGGAGGGGCTAGCACTGAAGCTTTCTTT.

The rearrangement joins TRBV2 to TRBJ1-2, with 7 bases that match TRBD1. The junction had 3 bases not matched to a gene; V was cut back by 2 bases and J by 3 bases. The CDR3 spans 14 residues. Per germline, CDR1 SNHLY and CDR2 FYNNEI. The CDR3 bases are TGTGCCAGCAGTGAACTCACAGGGGACTATGGCTACACCTTC. Its translation: CASSELTGDYGYTF.

This rearrangement joins TRBV30 to TRBJ2-1; tentatively, D is TRBD1 (6 bases). The CDR3 has 10 amino acids. The V gene's germline CDR1 is GTSNPN and CDR2 SVGIG (reference sequence). The V and J ends lost 7 bases and 10 bases respectively, with 11 bases between them. The CDR3 loop reads CASRQAEQFF. DNA for the CDR3: TGTGCCTCCCGACAGGCCGAGCAGTTCTTC.

This chain uses TRBV5-1 with TRBJ1-1; D uncertain. This CDR3 comprises 11 residues. Deletions cut 1 base from V and 7 bases from J, with 5 bases between. The germline V gene has CDR1 SGHRS and CDR2 YFSETQ. Written as DNA, the CDR3 is TGCGCCAGCAGCTTGCTCGGTGAAGCTTTCTTT. Translation: CASSLLGEAFF.

The V gene is TRBV7-2, the J gene TRBJ2-3, with TRBD2 as a possible D gene (7 bases). This CDR3 is 15 amino acids long. Germline CDR1 is SGHTA and CDR2 is FQGNSA. Trimming took 3 bases from V and 4 from J, leaving 14 bases between them. The CDR3 DNA is TGTGCCAGCAGCTTTGGGGGGGGGCCGGCAGATACGCAGTATTTT. This sequence encodes CASSFGGGPADTQYF.

DNA for the CDR3: TGTGCCAGCAGCGTAGAGAGCGGGTCAGTTCCCTACGAGCAGTACTTC. Protein product: CASSVESGSVPYEQYF. The chain combines TRBV9 with TRBJ2-7; TRBD2 is a possible D gene (6 bases). This CDR3 has 16 amino acids. Germline values: CDR1 SGDLS, CDR2 YYNGEE. Trimming cost V 0 bases and J 2 bases, with 15 bases left between them. The variable domain in full, completed from reference TRBV9 and TRBJ2-7, reads DSGVTQTPKHLITATGQRVTLRCSPRSGDLSVYWYQQSLDQGLQFLIQYYNGEERAKGNILERFSAQQFPDLHSELNLSSLELGDSALYFCASSVESGSVPYEQYFGPGTRLTVT.

V usage is TRBV29-1 and J usage is TRBJ1-6, with a tentative D call TRBD1 (5 bases). The CDR3 consists of 13 residues. Trimming took 7 bases from V and 7 from J, leaving 14 bases between them. Per the germline V gene, CDR1 is SQVTM and CDR2 is ANQGSEA. In DNA, the CDR3 is TGCAGCGCCAGAGTGGGGCAGAATTCACCCCTCCACTTT. Amino acid sequence: CSARVGQNSPLHF.

V gene TRBV27 combines with J gene TRBJ2-1; D gene uncertain. Germline assignment: CDR1 MNHEY and CDR2 SMNVEV (reference sequence). The CDR3 sequence is 14 residues long. V gave up 0 bases and J gave up 4 bases, with 7 bases separating them. The CDR3 protein is CASSLSIEYNEQFF. CDR3 DNA: TGTGCCAGCAGTTTATCGATAGAGTACAATGAGCAGTTCTTC.

This clone was recorded once. This chain links TRBV5-5 with TRBJ2-2; 8 bases are shared with TRBD2. The V and J ends lost 3 bases and 0 bases, in that order; junction bases with no gene match: 7. Germline V gene data show CDR1 as SGHKS and CDR2 as YYEKEE (reference sequence). This CDR3 contains 17 residues. The CDR3 DNA reads as TGTGCCAGCAGCTGGTCATCGGGGGGGCCGAACACCGGGGAGCTGTTTTTT. It is translated as CASSWSSGGPNTGELFF.

The genes are TRBV19 and TRBJ2-3, with TRBD2 matching 13 bases. Germline CDR1 reads LNHDA; CDR2 reads SQIVND (reference sequence). V was clipped by 6 bases and J by 7 bases; unmatched bases: 10. The CDR3 loop spans 16 amino acids. The CDR3: CASSPTSGGSRYTQYF. The CDR3 DNA reads TGTGCCAGTAGCCCGACTAGCGGGGGGTCAAGATATACGCAGTATTTT.

The CDR3 DNA follows: TGTGCCAGCAGCCAAACTAGCGCCGGGGATGAGCAGTTCTTC. This codes for CASSQTSAGDEQFF. The chain carries TRBV7-9 and TRBJ2-1; 7 nucleotides align to TRBD2. After removal of 5 bases from V and 8 bases from J, the junction contained 9 bases not matched to a gene. CDR1 is SEHNR and CDR2 is FQNEAQ in the germline V gene (reference sequence). The CDR3 loop spans 14 amino acids.

This CDR3 reads CASSLALAWSGDWTDTQYF. The CDR3 DNA reads TGTGCCAGCAGCTTGGCTCTGGCTTGGAGCGGGGACTGGACAGATACGCAGTATTTT. This chain links TRBV7-9 with TRBJ2-3; 7 bases are a match to TRBD2. This CDR3 is built from 19 residues. From germline, CDR1 is SEHNR and CDR2 FQNEAQ (reference sequence). J was trimmed by 3 bases and V by 3 bases; bases with no gene match: 18.

The chain has TRBV21-1 and TRBJ1-5; TRBD1 was called by the table and not checked on the DNA. TRBV21-1 is a known pseudogene. The CDR3 has 14 residues. DNA of the CDR3: TGTGCCAGCAGCGAGACAGGATGCAATCAGCCCCAGCATTTT. This codes for CASSETGCNQPQHF.

This clone has ten or more counts. This chain links TRBV27 with TRBJ2-7; the D gene is possibly TRBD2 (5 bases). V lost 5 bases to trimming and J lost 3 bases, with 11 bases between them. The CDR3 totals 13 residues. In germline, CDR1 is MNHEY, CDR2 SMNVEV (reference sequence). CDR3 sequence (DNA): TGTGCCAGCAGTCTAGCCTGGAACTACGAGCAGTACTTC. This gives the protein CASSLAWNYEQYF.

The chain combines TRBV7-9 with TRBJ2-1; TRBD1 aligns across 9 bases. This CDR3 has 15 residues. Per germline, CDR1 SEHNR and CDR2 FQNEAQ (reference sequence). The ends lost 3 bases at V and 6 bases at J; junction bases unmatched: 6. The CDR3 sequence: CASSLGQGGINEQFF. CDR3 bases: TGTGCCAGCAGCTTGGGACAGGGTGGGATCAATGAGCAGTTCTTC.